Below, 32 T cell receptor beta chains from the same sample are listed, as sequenced in a study of shared clonotypes between healthy human individuals. Measured with immunoSEQ multiplex PCR; TCRdb has only the in-frame clones, and not every one. This sample has approximately 2.1 million clones, with 80% to 95% found just once. Sequences were obtained from naive CD4+ T cells from PBMCs. Subset described: CD45RA+ positively selected. Source of these receptors: a man aged 18 to 35 in good health. Some clones in this sample may be carry-over from other donors' samples.

The table lists this clone with a few counts. This chain uses TRBV29-1 with TRBJ2-7; D is unclear. This CDR3 has 12 amino acids. Germline V gene data show CDR1 as SQVTM and CDR2 as ANQGSEA. Trimming shortened V by 1 base and J by 3 bases, and 7 bases separated the two germline ends. CDR3 DNA: TGCAGCGTTGAAGTCCCGGGCTACGAGCAGTACTTC. Translation: CSVEVPGYEQYF.

This clone showed up just once. The gene calls are TRBV5-1 and TRBJ1-1; D is ambiguous. CDR3 size: 13 residues. V lost 2 bases and J 4 bases, leaving 9 bases between the germline ends. Germline V lookup: CDR1 SGHRS, CDR2 YFSETQ. The CDR3 is CASSLQDGTEAFF. The CDR3 coding sequence is TGCGCCAGCAGCTTACAAGACGGCACTGAAGCTTTCTTT.

The rearrangement joins TRBV2 to TRBJ2-5, with 9 nucleotides matching TRBD1. CDR1 and CDR2 from the germline V gene are SNHLY and FYNNEI. V shed 6 bases, J shed 5 bases, and the junction held 7 bases outside the gene matches. The CDR3 loop spans 14 amino acids. The CDR3 here is CASRGTGSGETQYF. The DNA for the CDR3 is TGTGCCAGCAGAGGGACAGGGTCGGGGGAGACCCAGTACTTC.

The gene calls are TRBV6-1 and TRBJ1-5, with 7 bases matching TRBD1. Germline CDR1 is MNHNS and CDR2 is SASEGT. V trimming: 6 bases; J trimming: 2 bases; junction bases outside the gene matches: 4. The CDR3 extends over 14 amino acids. CDR3 coding DNA: TGTGCCAGCAGGCCCGGGACAGGCAATCAGCCCCAGCATTTT. It codes for CASRPGTGNQPQHF.

The gene calls are TRBV6-6 and TRBJ1-3; D is perhaps TRBD1 (5 bases). CDR1 is MNHNY and CDR2 is SVGAGI in the germline V gene (reference sequence). V lost 7 bases and J 0 bases, leaving 13 bases between the germline ends. The CDR3 length is 15 residues. CDR3: CASNAGGTSGNTIYF. CDR3 coding DNA: TGTGCCAGCAACGCTGGGGGGACCTCTGGAAACACCATATATTTT.

The chain recombines TRBV28 with TRBJ1-4; 9 nucleotides line up with TRBD1. Germline values: CDR1 MDHEN, CDR2 SYDVKM. CDR3 length: 14 residues. With V trimmed by 5 bases and J by 10 bases, 8 bases remained unmatched. DNA for the CDR3: TGTGCCAGCAGTACTCCCGGGACAGGGCGAAAACTGTTTTTT. It yields the protein CASSTPGTGRKLFF.

The chain uses TRBV23-1 and TRBJ1-4; 10 nucleotides align to TRBD1. TRBV23-1 is designated an ORF whose function remains uncertain. The CDR3 is 16 residues long. Germline trimming cut 3 bases from V and 2 bases from J; bases unmatched to any gene: 3. For the CDR3, the DNA is TGCGCCAGCAGTCAGACGGACAGGGGGACTAATGAAAAACTGTTTTTT. The encoded protein is CASSQTDRGTNEKLFF.

CDR3 protein: CASSFRTGQQFF. DNA of the CDR3: TGTGCCAGCAGCTTCCGAACGGGACAGCAGTTCTTC. V usage is TRBV7-2 and J usage is TRBJ2-1; tentatively, D is TRBD1 or TRBD2 (5 bases each). CDR1 SGHTA and CDR2 FQGNSA come from the germline V gene. There are 12 residues in the CDR3. V was clipped by 3 bases and J by 11 bases, with 11 bases between them.

V usage is TRBV7-2 and J usage is TRBJ2-1, with 9 bases matching TRBD1. Germline V lookup: CDR1 SGHTA, CDR2 FQGNSA. The CDR3 totals 14 residues. Germline trimming cut 5 bases from V and 9 bases from J; bases unmatched to any gene: 8. CDR3 loop: CASSLGTGRGEQFF. The CDR3 bases are TGTGCCAGCAGCCTAGGGACAGGGAGGGGTGAGCAGTTCTTC.

This sequence joins TRBV5-8 and TRBJ2-3; D unclear. CDR1 SGHTS and CDR2 YDEGEE come from the germline V gene. Trimming pared 1 base from V and 6 bases from J, leaving 12 bases between. CDR3 length equals 14 residues. In nucleotides, the CDR3 is TGTGCCAGCAGCTTGTCATTACAGTCGGATACGCAGTATTTT. The encoded protein is CASSLSLQSDTQYF.

The chain links TRBV9 to TRBJ2-3; no definite D call. The germline V gene has CDR1 SGDLS and CDR2 YYNGEE. The germline V and J ends were trimmed by 6 bases and 3 bases, with 17 bases remaining between them. The CDR3 runs 15 residues. The CDR3 bases are TGTGCCAGCAACTACCGAGGAACCAAGACAGATACGCAGTATTTT. Encoded protein: CASNYRGTKTDTQYF.

The V and J genes are TRBV28 and TRBJ1-5, with D tentatively TRBD1 (6 bases). Trimming removed 1 base at V and 4 bases at J, with 14 bases between. Looked up from germline, CDR1 is MDHEN and CDR2 is SYDVKM. The CDR3 runs to 16 residues. CDR3 region: CASSLSGGGLNQPQHF. In DNA, the CDR3 is TGTGCCAGCAGTTTATCCGGAGGGGGGTTAAATCAGCCCCAGCATTTT.

For this clone: Other DNA sequences within the sample encode an identical CDR3. The V and J genes are TRBV7-2 and TRBJ2-2, with D unresolved. The CDR3 totals 12 residues. The V and J ends lost 5 bases and 5 bases respectively, with 6 bases between them. Germline CDR1 reads SGHTA; CDR2 reads FQGNSA. The CDR3 nucleotides read TGTGCCAGCAGCCTTAGAACCGGGGAGCTGTTTTTT. Encoded protein: CASSLRTGELFF.

The gene calls are TRBV6-1 and TRBJ1-5; D might be TRBD1 (6 bases). Per the germline V gene, CDR1 is MNHNS and CDR2 is SASEGT. The CDR3 has 15 residues. V was pared by 5 bases and J by 2 bases, with 13 bases between. CDR3 nucleotide sequence: TGTGCCAGCAGTACGAACAGGGTGGGCAATCAGCCCCAGCATTTT. Encoded protein: CASSTNRVGNQPQHF.

In its sample, this clone was seen a few times. The chain is built from TRBV4-2 and TRBJ1-1; perhaps TRBD1 as D (5 bases). Germline lookup yields CDR1 LGHNA and CDR2 YNFKEQ. The CDR3 is made up of 15 amino acids. Deletions cut 4 bases from V and 1 base from J, with 13 bases between. CDR3 DNA: TGTGCCAGCAGCCCGGCAGGCGGGGGGAACACTGAAGCTTTCTTT. Translating gives CASSPAGGGNTEAFF.

The V and J genes are TRBV27 and TRBJ2-7; the match to TRBD1 covers 10 bases. Trimming took 5 bases from V and 5 from J; bases not matched to a gene: 3. The CDR3 has 13 residues. Germline loops: CDR1 MNHEY, CDR2 SMNVEV (reference sequence). The CDR3 bases are TGTGCCAGCAGTGCTGGGACAGGGGACGAGCAGTACTTC. Translating it yields CASSAGTGDEQYF.

A single count supports this clone. V gene TRBV10-3 combines with J gene TRBJ2-1, with 10 bases aligning to TRBD2. The CDR3 length is 17 residues. Germline V CDR1 and CDR2: ENHRY, SYGVKD. V was clipped by 3 bases and J by 3 bases; unmatched bases: 8. The CDR3 DNA sequence: TGTGCCATCAGTGACCTGACAGCGGGAGGGAACTACAATGAGCAGTTCTTC. It translates to CAISDLTAGGNYNEQFF.

The V call is TRBV10-3, the J call TRBJ1-4; the match to TRBD1 covers 7 bases. The J segment lost 2 bases and the V segment lost 3 bases, leaving 3 bases of the junction unmatched. The germline V gene encodes CDR1 ENHRY and CDR2 SYGVKD. CDR3 length equals 15 residues. CDR3 nucleotide sequence: TGTGCCATCAGTGAATTCAGGGGGACTAATGAAAAACTGTTTTTT. It encodes CAISEFRGTNEKLFF.

The J gene is TRBJ2-1, the V gene TRBV7-9, with a possible D match to TRBD1 (6 bases). Trimming stripped 4 bases from V and 9 bases from J, with 22 bases between. In germline, CDR1 is SEHNR, CDR2 FQNEAQ (reference sequence). The CDR3 has 16 residues. Here the CDR3 reads CASSSQGPLKGSEQFF. The CDR3 DNA reads as TGTGCCAGCAGCTCCCAGGGGCCCCTCAAGGGGTCTGAGCAGTTCTTC.

This clone came up once. At the DNA level, this CDR3 is encoded by other sequences in the same sample as well. The V call is TRBV18, the J call TRBJ1-2; 8 bases are shared with TRBD1. V was clipped by 3 bases and J by 4 bases; unmatched bases: 4. The CDR3 is 14 residues long. Germline V gene lookup returns CDR1 KGHSH and CDR2 LQKENI. In nucleotides, the CDR3 is TGTGCCAGCTCACCGGACAGGGTCGGCTATGGCTACACCTTC. It is translated as CASSPDRVGYGYTF.

This chain links TRBV4-3 with TRBJ2-3; D possibly corresponds to TRBD2 (6 bases). The CDR3 totals 15 residues. Germline CDR1 is LGHNA and CDR2 is YSLEER. The V end was cut by 0 bases, the J end by 1 base, with 8 bases between. The CDR3 spells CASSQEERGTDTQYF. The CDR3 coding sequence is TGCGCCAGCAGCCAAGAAGAGCGGGGCACAGATACGCAGTATTTT.

Of note for this clone: Other DNA sequences in the sample encode the same CDR3. The chain is built from TRBV5-1 and TRBJ1-3; D not resolved. Germline V gene sequence: CDR1 SGHRS, CDR2 YFSETQ. CDR3 length: 14 residues. Trimming stripped 2 bases from V and 0 bases from J, with 6 bases between. CDR3 protein: CASSFGDSGNTIYF. CDR3 in DNA: TGCGCCAGCAGCTTTGGGGACTCTGGAAACACCATATATTTT.

This rearrangement joins TRBV28 to TRBJ2-1, with 13 bases lining up with TRBD2. V lost 5 bases, J lost 3 bases, and 4 bases stayed unmatched. This CDR3 contains 16 residues. The germline gives CDR1 MDHEN, CDR2 SYDVKM. The CDR3 sequence is CASSQGTSGNYNEQFF. DNA of the CDR3: TGTGCCAGCAGTCAAGGGACTAGCGGGAACTACAATGAGCAGTTCTTC.

This chain joins TRBV4-1 and TRBJ2-3; D possibly corresponds to TRBD2 (5 bases). In germline, CDR1 is MGHRA, CDR2 YSYEKL. V lost 0 bases, J lost 3 bases, and 13 bases lay in between. The CDR3 has 16 amino acids. The CDR3 sequence is CASSQDRGSPTDTQYF. CDR3 nucleotides: TGCGCCAGCAGCCAAGATCGTGGGAGCCCAACAGATACGCAGTATTTT.

This chain connects TRBV29-1 to TRBJ2-3; 11 nucleotides align to TRBD2. Germline CDR1 reads SQVTM; CDR2 reads ANQGSEA. There are 13 residues in the CDR3. V trimming: 4 bases; J trimming: 5 bases; junction bases outside the gene matches: 2. The CDR3 here is CSVVAGGGDTQYF. The CDR3 nucleotides are TGCAGCGTTGTAGCGGGAGGGGGAGATACGCAGTATTTT.

The chain joins TRBV5-1 to TRBJ2-1; TRBD2 matches at 7 bases. Per germline, CDR1 SGHRS and CDR2 YFSETQ. Germline trimming cut 5 bases from V and 2 bases from J; bases unmatched to any gene: 10. The CDR3 loop spans 16 amino acids. The CDR3: CASRPWAGEPYNEQFF. The CDR3 DNA sequence: TGCGCCAGCAGGCCTTGGGCGGGAGAGCCCTACAATGAGCAGTTCTTC.

This chain links TRBV30 with TRBJ2-3, with D unclear. Germline V gives CDR1 GTSNPN, CDR2 SVGIG (reference sequence). This CDR3 spans 17 amino acids. The V end lost 1 base, the J end lost 0 bases, and 17 bases lay between the germline ends. The CDR3 bases are TGTGCCTGGAGTGGTTTCCATGGGCGAGCTAGCACAGATACGCAGTATTTT. Translated: CAWSGFHGRASTDTQYF.

This chain joins TRBV4-2 and TRBJ1-2; D is perhaps TRBD1 (6 bases). The V and J ends lost 1 base and 4 bases respectively, with 16 bases between them. The germline CDR1 and CDR2 sequences are LGHNA and YNFKEQ. This CDR3 spans 16 amino acids. The CDR3 spells CASSQVAGDGPYGYTF. DNA of the CDR3: TGTGCCAGCAGCCAAGTCGCAGGGGATGGGCCCTATGGCTACACCTTC.

To note about this clone: Relative to the germline gene, one junction end is altered; a read error may explain this. The V call is TRBV28, the J call TRBJ2-7; 10 nucleotides align to TRBD1. Germline CDR1 MDHEN, CDR2 SYDVKM. The CDR3 length is 12 residues. Here the CDR3 DNA reads TGTGCCAGCAGTTTACAGACAGGGGGCAGACACTTC. This codes for CASSLQTGGRHF. The whole variable domain, remainder taken from reference TRBV28 and TRBJ2-7, is DVKVTQSSRYLVKRTGEKVFLECVQDMDHENMFWYRQDPGLGLRLIYFSYDVKMKEKGDIPEGYSVSREKKERFSLILESASTNQTSMYLCASSLQTGGRHFGPGTRLTVT.

J is TRBJ1-4 and V is TRBV5-6, with 7 positions matching TRBD1. Germline V lookup: CDR1 SGHDT, CDR2 YYEEEE. The CDR3 runs 15 residues. J gave up 12 bases and V 3 bases, and 14 bases lay outside the gene matches. The DNA of the CDR3 is TGTGCCAGCAGCTCCCTCGGGACAGCCGGGGCAGAACTGTTTTTT. As protein: CASSSLGTAGAELFF.

The V gene is TRBV15, the J gene TRBJ1-5; the match to TRBD1 covers 9 bases. Germline V gene sequence: CDR1 LNHNV, CDR2 YYDKDF (reference sequence). J was trimmed by 6 bases and V by 4 bases; bases with no gene match: 4. The CDR3 covers 14 residues. The CDR3 sequence: CATSIRQGGQPQHF. CDR3 coding DNA: TGTGCCACCAGCATACGACAGGGGGGTCAGCCCCAGCATTTT.

The chain combines TRBV6-5 with TRBJ1-5, with 12 bases lining up with TRBD1. Unmatched junction bases numbered 4, after V lost 6 bases and J lost 4 bases. This CDR3 contains 15 residues. Germline values: CDR1 MNHEY, CDR2 SVGAGI. CDR3 sequence reads: CASRVGQGANQPQHF. In DNA form, the CDR3 reads TGTGCCAGCAGAGTGGGACAGGGGGCTAATCAGCCCCAGCATTTT.